These 19 T cell receptor beta chains were all obtained from the same sample, sequenced in a study of metastatic and nonmetastatic thyroid tumors. Thyroid surgery was performed in patients who had received no treatment beforehand. TCRdb re-clonotyped the PCR reads through MiXCR. The data contain fewer than 70,000 clones, roughly 29% of them singletons. Sample: blood. The receptors originated from a female donor with papillary thyroid cancer or a benign thyroid nodule (not recorded which). Some clones in this sample may be carry-over from other donors' samples.

This chain joins TRBV18 and TRBJ1-2; TRBD1 agrees at 7 bases. From germline, CDR1 is KGHSH and CDR2 LQKENI. V lost 4 bases and J lost 4; bases outside the gene matches: 3. The CDR3 covers 13 residues. The CDR3 loop is CASSLDRFYGYTF. Written as DNA, the CDR3 is TGTGCCAGCTCACTGGACAGGTTCTATGGCTACACCTTC.

The chain joins TRBV5-1 to TRBJ2-3; 7 bases align to TRBD2. V gave up 5 bases and J gave up 2 bases; unmatched junction bases: 11. Germline CDR1 reads SGHRS; CDR2 reads YFSETQ. This CDR3 region has 16 residues. CDR3: CASSVAGGWSTDTQYF. The CDR3 nucleotides read TGCGCCAGCAGTGTAGCGGGTGGTTGGTCCACAGATACGCAGTATTTT.

This clone has a handful of counts. This chain links TRBV6-6 with TRBJ2-3; D call uncertain. CDR1 is MNHNY and CDR2 is SVGAGI in the germline V gene (reference sequence). Deletions cut 4 bases from V and 2 bases from J, with 7 bases between. The CDR3 loop spans 13 amino acids. CDR3 in amino acids: CASSSVPTDTQYF. In DNA, the CDR3 is TGTGCCAGCAGTTCTGTCCCCACAGATACGCAGTATTTT.

The chain combines TRBV28 with TRBJ1-2, with a possible D match to TRBD1 (5 bases). Trimming left V 6 bases short and J 6 bases short, with 17 bases between. This CDR3 has 14 amino acids. CDR1 is MDHEN, CDR2 SYDVKM, per germline. CDR3 region: CASSPPWGRHGYTF. The CDR3 nucleotides read TGTGCCAGCAGCCCTCCCTGGGGGAGACATGGCTACACCTTC.

This clone was seen a few times. CDR3 protein: CASSFRNTGELFF. The CDR3 DNA sequence: TGTGCCAGCAGTTTCCGAAACACCGGGGAGCTGTTTTTT. This chain uses TRBV27 with TRBJ2-2, with D unclear. In germline, CDR1 is MNHEY, CDR2 SMNVEV (reference sequence). V lost 3 bases and J 2 bases, leaving 4 bases between the germline ends. The CDR3 is made up of 13 amino acids.

CDR3 protein: CASSSPGTVGLEAFF. Written as DNA, the CDR3 is TGTGCCAGCAGTTCACCCGGGACAGTGGGCCTCGAAGCTTTCTTT. The gene calls are TRBV6-9 and TRBJ1-1; TRBD1 aligns across 7 bases. CDR1 is MNHGY, CDR2 SVAAGI, per germline. This CDR3 region has 15 residues. V shed 4 bases and J 8 bases; nucleotides not matched to a gene: 13.

The rearrangement joins TRBV11-1 to TRBJ1-1; D is unclear. Trimming removed 5 bases from V and 0 bases from J, with 19 bases in between. The CDR3 runs 17 residues. Per germline, CDR1 SGHAT and CDR2 FQDESV (reference sequence). The CDR3 DNA reads TGTGCCAGCAGCAAAACTCAGGAGTTATCAATGAACACTGAAGCTTTCTTT. Amino acid sequence: CASSKTQELSMNTEAFF.

The rearrangement joins TRBV9 to TRBJ2-1; TRBD1 or TRBD2 may be the D gene (5 bases each). V gave up 0 bases and J gave up 7 bases, with 11 bases separating them. This CDR3 has 14 amino acids. Germline assignment: CDR1 SGDLS and CDR2 YYNGEE. CDR3 bases: TGTGCCAGCAGCGTAGCAGGGTGGGGGAATGAGCAGTTCTTC. Protein: CASSVAGWGNEQFF.

The CDR3 spells CASSSGQHGYTF. The CDR3 DNA reads TGTGCCAGCAGTTCCGGACAGCATGGCTACACCTTC. This rearrangement joins TRBV27 to TRBJ1-2; tentatively, D is TRBD1 (6 bases). Germline CDR1 and CDR2: MNHEY and SMNVEV (reference sequence). There are 12 residues in the CDR3. V was cut by 4 bases and J by 6 bases, with 9 bases left in between.

The rearrangement links TRBV7-3 to TRBJ2-1, with 10 bases aligning to TRBD2. The CDR3 runs 15 residues. Germline values: CDR1 SGHTA, CDR2 FQGTGA. Trimming took 5 bases from V and 3 from J; bases not matched to a gene: 4. The CDR3 nucleotides are TGTGCCAGCAGCCTTGGACTAGCGGACTACAATGAGCAGTTCTTC. Protein: CASSLGLADYNEQFF.

The chain couples TRBV27 to TRBJ1-4; D is ambiguous. There are 13 residues in the CDR3. The ends were cut back, 6 bases at V and 10 bases at J, with 15 bases in the middle. Germline CDR1 reads MNHEY; CDR2 reads SMNVEV (reference sequence). CDR3 nucleotide sequence: TGTGCCAGCAGCCAACAGACTCTGGGAAAACTGTTTTTT. It translates to CASSQQTLGKLFF.

J is TRBJ2-3 and V is TRBV28; no clear D gene. The CDR3 totals 14 residues. Looked up from germline, CDR1 is MDHEN and CDR2 is SYDVKM. Trimming pared 2 bases from V and 0 bases from J, leaving 6 bases between. CDR3 nucleotide sequence: TGTGCCAGCAGTTTAAGGGCTAGCACAGATACGCAGTATTTT. Translation gives CASSLRASTDTQYF.

The chain employs TRBV20-1 and TRBJ2-7, with D possibly TRBD2 on 6 matching bases. The V and J ends lost 5 bases and 6 bases respectively, with 20 bases between them. The V gene's germline CDR1 is DFQATT and CDR2 SNEGSKA (reference sequence). CDR3 size: 14 residues. CDR3 DNA: TGCAGTGCTTCGCCCCCGGGAGTGGCCATCGAGCAGTACTTC. It translates to CSASPPGVAIEQYF.

This clone was seen a few times. The chain has TRBV15 and TRBJ2-5, with no clear D. The CDR3 is 13 amino acids. V lost 5 bases and J 4 bases, leaving 11 bases between the germline ends. CDR1 is LNHNV and CDR2 is YYDKDF in the germline V gene (reference sequence). The CDR3 loop is CATSALGGETQYF. Here the CDR3 DNA reads TGTGCCACCAGCGCCCTAGGCGGAGAGACCCAGTACTTC.

The rearrangement joins TRBV24-1 to TRBJ2-3; D possibly corresponds to TRBD2 (5 bases). The CDR3 extends over 16 amino acids. CDR1 is KGHDR and CDR2 is SFDVKD in the germline V gene. Trimming left V 10 bases short and J 0 bases short, with 19 bases between. The CDR3 region is CATWAGKVPSTDTQYF. CDR3 nucleotides: TGTGCCACTTGGGCGGGTAAGGTCCCTAGCACAGATACGCAGTATTTT.

This chain uses TRBV10-2 with TRBJ2-7; D remains unclear. This CDR3 is built from 10 residues. V dropped 6 bases and J dropped 3 bases, with 3 bases sitting between them. CDR1 is WSHSY, CDR2 SAAADI, per germline. The CDR3 loop is CASRDYEQYF. The DNA of the CDR3 is TGCGCCAGCAGGGACTACGAGCAGTACTTC.

The J gene is TRBJ2-1, the V gene TRBV20-1; 9 bases agree with TRBD2. The CDR3 runs to 13 residues. The junction had 6 bases not matched to a gene; V was cut back by 6 bases and J by 6 bases. Looked up from germline, CDR1 is DFQATT and CDR2 is SNEGSKA (reference sequence). The CDR3 coding sequence is TGCAGTGCGTTAGCGGGAGTCGGCAATGAGCAGTTCTTC. Protein: CSALAGVGNEQFF.

This clone was detected once. The chain is built from TRBV11-3 and TRBJ2-2, with no clear D. This CDR3 has 15 amino acids. Germline-derived CDR1 and CDR2 are SGHNT and YENEEA. The V and J ends lost 1 base and 3 bases respectively, with 9 bases between them. CDR3 DNA sequence: TGTGCCAGCAGCTTAGTTATCGGGTACACCGGGGAGCTGTTTTTT. As protein: CASSLVIGYTGELFF.

This chain connects TRBV20-1 to TRBJ1-2; D remains ambiguous. Germline V lookup: CDR1 DFQATT, CDR2 SNEGSKA (reference sequence). The CDR3 spans 13 residues. V lost 6 bases, J lost 4 bases, and 15 bases lay in between. CDR3 loop: CSATGLAGYGYTF. In DNA, the CDR3 is TGCAGTGCCACCGGGTTAGCGGGCTATGGCTACACCTTC.